Given below is one TCR beta chain in context. These data originate in a study of monozygotic twins with inflammatory bowel disease. TCRdb re-called the 5' RACE reads, yielding one record per CDR3 amino acid sequence without DNA. Recorded for this sample: roughly 150,000 distinct CDR3 sequences. CDR1 is LGHNT and CDR2 is FRNRAP in the germline V gene. The CDR3 length is 16 residues. The material sequenced was blood. The sequence came from a human donor with ulcerative colitis or Crohn's disease, or a healthy co-twin of an affected twin (not recorded which). The chain is built from TRBV12-5 and TRBJ2-1. The CDR3 region is CASGLTQATNYNEQLF.